This is a list of T cell receptor beta chains from one sample in a study of T cell responses to AZD1222 COVID-19 vaccine. Method: immunoSEQ multiplex PCR; TCRdb's copy keeps in-frame clones and lacks some. The sample includes under 200,000 clones, 88% of them seen just once. The starting material was peripheral blood, obtained on day 0 of AZD1222 vaccination. These TCRs come from an adult in good health. CDR3s leave out the opening cysteine and the closing phenylalanine or tryptophan. The order of the fields is V gene, CDR3 protein.

>TRBV10-3
AISESSRQGFSGYT
>TRBV24-1
ATSEQNRGPDTQY
>TRBV28
ASSFWAGGGSYNEQF
>TRBV9
ASSVVASGGHSTDTQY
>TRBV7-2
ASSLAPIDLGEKLF
>TRBV5-1
ASSLNRETVNEQF
>TRBV27
ASSPGHGVGYT
>TRBV6-6
ASSYSGQGGYGYT
>TRBV27
ASSLLDFNNEQF
>TRBV28
ASSQLTQY
>TRBV28
ASSPAGASGRGELF
>TRBV11-2
ASSLGSGAYNEQF
>TRBV6-5
ASSQTVNTEAF
>TRBV5-6
ASSPGGTGGGGTEAF
>TRBV5-1
ASSLYQRPYEQY
>TRBV29-1
SVVFGVNEQF
>TRBV5-1
ASSSSPSGGAENEQF
>TRBV28
ASSLGGARPAF
>TRBV27
ASSPRGSYGYT
>TRBV6-5
ASMDRGYTEAF
>TRBV6-6
ASTLGGSTDTQY
>TRBV6-6
ASSEGGVPDTQY
>TRBV5-1
ASGRLAGAQGEQF
>TRBV10-3
AIRGLNTEAF
>TRBV28
ASSFGGGHQPQH
>TRBV21-1
ASSPDGIQPQH
>TRBV4-2
ASSPDVPGQGTDTQY
>TRBV28
ASRSPHSPSREKLF
>TRBV29-1
SVGGLAGVSYNEQF